This T cell receptor beta chain emerged from a study of cytomegalovirus exposure and HLA in healthy donors. Study-level information: Around 80 million unique TCR sequences came from HLA-typed donors in an early release. Points from the study as a whole: In a later analysis, at a false discovery rate of 0.05, approximately 16,000 TCR beta sequences matched HLA alleles. The Asian-associated ancestry cluster reportedly had fewer N-insertions than the approximately 700-donor mean in a later analysis.

The PCR employed 60 Vbeta primers together with 13 Jbeta primers. In the authors' methods: Roughly 11 million shared chains were among approximately 80 million unique TCR beta chains counted in a later analysis. Repertoires were generated with immunoSEQ multiplex PCR, while TCRdb's copy carries only in-frame clones and drops some. Clone size and V and J calls were adopted from that table, with D and trimming inferred from the DNA. The sample features about 170,000 clones, with approximately 0.82% in its top ten. As for this clone: Its antigen is not identified.

The CDR3 extends over 17 amino acids. Germline V lookup: CDR1 LNHDA, CDR2 SQIVND (reference sequence). The V segment lost 2 bases and the J segment 2 bases; nucleotides outside the gene matches: 5. The chain has TRBV19 and TRBJ2-6; 8 bases agree with TRBD1. This receptor was obtained from a woman aged 18-35 years in good health and CMV-seropositive. Specimen: PBMCs. The CDR3 is CASSIPTGVPGANVLTF. For the CDR3, the DNA is TGTGCCAGTAGTATACCGACAGGGGTTCCTGGGGCCAACGTCCTGACTTTC.